This TCR beta chain was identified during a study of T cells in Graves' hyperthyroidism and ophthalmopathy. The study, taken as a whole, reports: Model predictions of ophthalmopathy came a median approximately 6.2 months before onset.

Only a few counts were recorded for this clonotype. As yet, its antigen is unknown. Germline V lookup: CDR1 MNHNS, CDR2 SASEGT. The V end lost 2 bases, the J end lost 2 bases, and 10 bases lay between the germline ends. The CDR3 sequence is 15 residues long. Diagnoses rested on clinical symptoms, serum thyroxine and TRAb, thyroid ultrasound and orbital computed tomography. Extraction of PBMCs used roughly 9.3 ml of fresh peripheral blood. Amplified regions were TCR beta CDR3 sequences from RNA transcripts. TCR CDR3 regions were first amplified by RT-PCR with HTBI primers. TCRdb ran MiXCR on the multiplex PCR reads and lists one entry per CDR3 protein. The data contain about 640,000 distinct CDR3 sequences, roughly 20% of them singletons.

The chain has TRBV6-1 and TRBJ2-4; a weak D match, TRBD1 (5 bases). The sequenced material came from blood. The receptor comes from a man aged 25 to 40 with Graves' ophthalmopathy. CDR3 sequence (DNA): TGTGCCAGCAGTGAACGGGCAGGGCCCAAAAACATTCAGTACTTC. Its translation is CASSERAGPKNIQYF.